The sequence of this T cell receptor beta chain was determined in a study of control samples from healthy donors and cancer patients. Data came from immunoSEQ multiplex PCR; TCRdb stores just in-frame clones and leaves some out. The sample records around 100,000 clones, roughly 90% being singletons. Trimming took 6 bases from V and 1 from J, leaving 16 bases between them. The CDR3 covers 16 residues. CDR1 is MNHEY, CDR2 SMNVEV, per germline (reference sequence). The sample consisted of blood. This clonotype was obtained from a woman between 50 and 59 years old in good health. This chain joins TRBV27 and TRBJ1-5; D not certain. The CDR3 nucleotides are TGTGCCAGCAGACCTGGTGGGCCCGGGAGCAATCAGCCCCAGCATTTT. Translated, it gives CASRPGGPGSNQPQHF.